Listed below are T cell receptor beta chains from one sample, sequenced in a study of cytomegalovirus exposure and HLA in healthy donors. Only in-frame clones appear in the TCRdb table, and some are missing; sequencing was by immunoSEQ multiplex PCR. The sample has over 100,000 clones; approximately 77% are singletons. Sequenced material: PBMCs. Receptor source: a woman in her thirties or forties in good health and CMV-seronegative. Each CDR3 is given with its conserved first and last residue. The D gene is left open where the match is weak. Clone size is shown for a subset of rows, as once, few, many or a class of expanded clone.

v_call,j_call,d_call,clone_size,cdr3_aa,cdr3_nt
TRBV10-3,TRBJ2-1,.,.,CAIRIQGTGVNEQFF,TGTGCCATCAGAATACAGGGAACAGGAGTAAATGAGCAGTTCTTC
TRBV5-6,TRBJ1-2,.,.,CASSLAPSGGYGYTF,TGTGCCAGCAGCTTGGCCCCATCTGGAGGCTATGGCTACACCTTC
TRBV9,TRBJ2-7,.,few,CASSVGKTAYEQYF,TGTGCCAGCAGCGTAGGTAAGACAGCCTACGAGCAGTACTTC
TRBV19,TRBJ1-5,.,few,CASSIETGFSNQPQHF,TGTGCCAGTAGTATAGAAACAGGCTTTAGCAATCAGCCCCAGCATTTT
TRBV30,TRBJ2-1,.,once,CALAVDSYNEQFF,TGTGCCCTGGCTGTAGACAGTTACAATGAGCAGTTCTTC
TRBV19,TRBJ1-2,TRBD1,.,CASSRDRGSPGYTF,TGTGCCAGTAGCCGAGACAGGGGCTCTCCTGGCTACACCTTC
TRBV11-2,TRBJ2-1,.,.,CASSLDGSGLYGSYNEQFF,TGTGCCAGCAGCTTAGACGGATCAGGGTTGTACGGCTCCTACAATGAGCAGTTCTTC
TRBV19,TRBJ2-1,TRBD1,.,CASRRLPGQGSYNEQFF,TGTGCCAGTAGGCGATTGCCGGGACAGGGCTCCTACAATGAGCAGTTCTTC
TRBV5-8,TRBJ2-7,.,.,CASSPTGYEQYF,TGTGCCAGCAGCCCGACGGGCTACGAGCAGTACTTC
TRBV5-1,TRBJ2-5,.,.,CASSLVPSQETQYF,TGCGCCAGCAGCTTGGTTCCCAGTCAAGAGACCCAGTACTTC
TRBV30,TRBJ2-5,TRBD2,few,CAWRTSGWKETQYF,TGTGCCTGGAGGACTAGCGGGTGGAAAGAGACCCAGTACTTC